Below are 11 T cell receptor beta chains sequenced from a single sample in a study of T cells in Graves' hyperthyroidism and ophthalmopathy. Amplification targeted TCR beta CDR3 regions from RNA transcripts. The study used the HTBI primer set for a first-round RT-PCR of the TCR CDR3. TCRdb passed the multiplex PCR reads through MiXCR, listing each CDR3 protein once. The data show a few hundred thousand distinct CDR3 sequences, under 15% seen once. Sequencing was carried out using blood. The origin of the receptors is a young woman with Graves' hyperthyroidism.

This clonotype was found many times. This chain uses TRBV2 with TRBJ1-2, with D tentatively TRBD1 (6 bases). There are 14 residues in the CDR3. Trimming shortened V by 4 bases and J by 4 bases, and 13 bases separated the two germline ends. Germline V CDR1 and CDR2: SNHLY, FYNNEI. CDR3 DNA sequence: TGTGCCAGCAGTGGAGACCCGGACAGCTATGGCTACACCTTC. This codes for CASSGDPDSYGYTF.

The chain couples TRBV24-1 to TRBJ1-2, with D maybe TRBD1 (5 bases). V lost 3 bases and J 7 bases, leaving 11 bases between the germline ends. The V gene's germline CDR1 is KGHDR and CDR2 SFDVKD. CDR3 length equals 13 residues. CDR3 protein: CATSDGSRGGYTF. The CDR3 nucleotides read TGTGCCACCAGTGATGGGTCGAGGGGTGGCTACACCTTC.

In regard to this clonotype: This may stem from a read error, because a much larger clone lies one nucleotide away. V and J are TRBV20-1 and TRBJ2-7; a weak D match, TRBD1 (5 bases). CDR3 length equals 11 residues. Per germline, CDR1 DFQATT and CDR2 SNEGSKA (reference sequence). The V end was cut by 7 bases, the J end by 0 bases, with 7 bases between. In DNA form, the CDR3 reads TGCAGTGGGGGCACCTCCTACGAGCAGTACTTC. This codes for CSGGTSYEQYF.

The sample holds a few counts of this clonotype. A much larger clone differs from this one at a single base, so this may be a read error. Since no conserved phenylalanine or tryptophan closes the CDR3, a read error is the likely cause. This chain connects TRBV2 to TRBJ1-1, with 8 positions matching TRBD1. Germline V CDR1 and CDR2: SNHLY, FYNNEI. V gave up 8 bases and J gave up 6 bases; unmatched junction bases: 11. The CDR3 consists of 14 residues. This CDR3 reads CASCRRQGSPEAFL. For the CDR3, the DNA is TGTGCCAGCTGTCGCCGACAGGGGAGCCCTGAAGCTTTCCTT.

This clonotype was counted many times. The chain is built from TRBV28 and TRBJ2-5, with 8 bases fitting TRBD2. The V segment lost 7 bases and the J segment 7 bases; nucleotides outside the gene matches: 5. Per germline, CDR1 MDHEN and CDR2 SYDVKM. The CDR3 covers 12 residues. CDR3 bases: TGTGCCAGCACCTTCGGGGGGGGGACCCAGTACTTC. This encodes CASTFGGGTQYF.

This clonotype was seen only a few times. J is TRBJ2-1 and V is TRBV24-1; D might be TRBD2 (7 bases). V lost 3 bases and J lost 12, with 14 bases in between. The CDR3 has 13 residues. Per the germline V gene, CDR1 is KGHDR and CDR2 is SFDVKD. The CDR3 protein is CATSDRGGGRQFF. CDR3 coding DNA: TGTGCCACCAGTGATCGTGGGGGGGGGCGGCAGTTCTTC.

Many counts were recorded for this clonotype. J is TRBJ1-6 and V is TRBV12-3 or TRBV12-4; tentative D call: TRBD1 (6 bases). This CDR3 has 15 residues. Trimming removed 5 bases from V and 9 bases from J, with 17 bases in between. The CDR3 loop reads CASSSRQAGVSPLHF. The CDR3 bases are TGTGCCAGCAGTAGTCGACAGGCGGGGGTTTCACCCCTCCACTTT.

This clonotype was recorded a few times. CDR3 nucleotide sequence: TGTGCCAGCAGTTTATTCGGCGGGAACACTGAAGCTTTCTTT. This gives the protein CASSLFGGNTEAFF. The chain has TRBV27 and TRBJ1-1; D is undetermined. This CDR3 spans 14 amino acids. Trimming shortened V by 1 base and J by 1 base, and 7 bases separated the two germline ends. Germline V lookup: CDR1 MNHEY, CDR2 SMNVEV (reference sequence).

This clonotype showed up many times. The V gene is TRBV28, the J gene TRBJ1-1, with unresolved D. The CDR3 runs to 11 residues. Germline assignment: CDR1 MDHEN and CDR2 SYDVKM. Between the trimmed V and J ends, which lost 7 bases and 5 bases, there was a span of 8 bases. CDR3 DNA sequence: TGTGCCAGCATTAGTGGAACTGAAGCTTTCTTT. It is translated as CASISGTEAFF.

For the CDR3, the DNA is TGTGCCAGCAGTGAACCAGATGACATACGGAACACTGAAGCTTTCTTT. This encodes CASSEPDDIRNTEAFF. V gene TRBV6-1 combines with J gene TRBJ1-1; D is unresolved. This CDR3 spans 16 amino acids. The V gene lost 2 bases and the J gene lost 1 base, with 14 bases spanning the gap. Germline V gene lookup returns CDR1 MNHNS and CDR2 SASEGT.

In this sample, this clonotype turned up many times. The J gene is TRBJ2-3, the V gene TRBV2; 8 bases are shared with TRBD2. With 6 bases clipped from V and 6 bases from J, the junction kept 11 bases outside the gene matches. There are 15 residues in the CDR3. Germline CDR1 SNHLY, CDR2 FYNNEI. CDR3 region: CASRWGRGGTDTQYF. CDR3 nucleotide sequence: TGTGCCAGCAGGTGGGGACGGGGGGGGACGGATACGCAGTATTTT.